Shown below are 32 T cell receptor beta chains from a single sample sequenced in a study of shared clonotypes between healthy human individuals. The assay was immunoSEQ multiplex PCR, and TCRdb's table has in-frame clones only and misses some. Of about 2.2 million clones in the sample, approximately 94% were seen once. Cells designated naive CD8 were CD45RO-negative and were positively selected for CCR7, with terminally differentiated effector memory CD45RA+ cells excluded. Specimen: naive CD8+ T cells from PBMCs. The receptors here all came from a man in his late teens or twenties in good health. Some clones in this sample may be carry-over from other donors' samples.

The chain combines TRBV4-1 with TRBJ1-1; tentatively, D is TRBD1 (5 bases). The CDR3 contains 15 residues. Between the trimmed V and J ends, which lost 1 base and 3 bases, there was a span of 12 bases. Germline V lookup: CDR1 MGHRA, CDR2 YSYEKL. CDR3 in amino acids: CASSQGSGGDTEAFF. The DNA for the CDR3 is TGCGCCAGCAGCCAAGGTTCCGGGGGGGACACTGAAGCTTTCTTT.

The CDR3 DNA reads as TGTGCCAGCAGCCAAGTCCTTCTTAGCTCCTACAATGAGCAGTTCTTC. Translating gives CASSQVLLSSYNEQFF. The V call is TRBV4-2, the J call TRBJ2-1; D unresolved. Trimming took off 1 base at V and 0 bases at J, with 10 bases between the two ends. Germline V gene data show CDR1 as LGHNA and CDR2 as YNFKEQ. There are 16 residues in the CDR3.

The chain employs TRBV5-4 and TRBJ1-2, with TRBD1 matching 7 bases. The germline gives CDR1 SGHNT, CDR2 YYREEE (reference sequence). This CDR3 is 15 amino acids long. V lost 5 bases, J lost 4 bases, and 11 bases stayed unmatched. In nucleotides, the CDR3 is TGTGCCAGCAGTTTCTCCGGGGACAGCGGCTATGGCTACACCTTC. Protein: CASSFSGDSGYGYTF.

For the CDR3, the DNA is TGTGCCAGCAGTTTATCGTTAACTTCTGAAGCTTTCTTT. Its translation: CASSLSLTSEAFF. The V and J genes are TRBV27 and TRBJ1-1, with D uncertain. The CDR3 covers 13 residues. Germline V gene lookup returns CDR1 MNHEY and CDR2 SMNVEV (reference sequence). V lost 0 bases and J lost 6, with 8 bases in between.

The chain employs TRBV6-1 and TRBJ1-2; tentative D call: TRBD1 (5 bases). Germline V gene data show CDR1 as MNHNS and CDR2 as SASEGT. Trimming shortened V by 2 bases and J by 7 bases, and 11 bases separated the two germline ends. CDR3 length equals 13 residues. The CDR3 sequence: CASSESRGPGYTF. CDR3 in DNA: TGTGCCAGCAGTGAAAGTCGGGGACCTGGCTACACCTTC.

The chain recombines TRBV4-3 with TRBJ2-7, with TRBD2 identical over 9 bases. Germline V CDR1 and CDR2: LGHNA, YSLEER. The V segment lost 0 bases and the J segment 4 bases; nucleotides outside the gene matches: 10. The CDR3 is 17 residues long. CDR3 in DNA: TGCGCCAGCAGCCAAGAGGGATTAGCGGGAGAGAATTACGAGCAGTACTTC. It is translated as CASSQEGLAGENYEQYF.

A single count supports this clone. V and J are TRBV9 and TRBJ2-7; possibly TRBD2 for D (5 bases). Trimming removed 2 bases at V and 4 bases at J, with 13 bases between. CDR3 length: 14 amino acids. In germline, CDR1 is SGDLS, CDR2 YYNGEE. The CDR3: CASSVAGSGYEQYF. In nucleotides, the CDR3 is TGTGCCAGCAGCGTCGCTGGGTCGGGGTACGAGCAGTACTTC. Based on the CDR3 plus reference TRBV9 and TRBJ2-7, the full variable domain is DSGVTQTPKHLITATGQRVTLRCSPRSGDLSVYWYQQSLDQGLQFLIQYYNGEERAKGNILERFSAQQFPDLHSELNLSSLELGDSALYFCASSVAGSGYEQYFGPGTRLTVT.

The chain has TRBV2 and TRBJ2-7; 10 positions agree with TRBD1. Germline V gene sequence: CDR1 SNHLY, CDR2 FYNNEI. The V segment lost 2 bases and the J segment 5 bases; nucleotides outside the gene matches: 9. The CDR3 covers 16 residues. The chain's CDR3 is CASSEYRDRGLDEQYF. DNA for the CDR3: TGTGCCAGCAGTGAATATCGCGACAGGGGGCTGGACGAGCAGTACTTC.

This chain connects TRBV14 to TRBJ2-7; tentatively, D is TRBD1 (5 bases). The germline CDR1 and CDR2 sequences are SGHDN and FVKESK. The germline V and J ends were trimmed by 1 base and 3 bases, with 7 bases remaining between them. This CDR3 contains 13 residues. In nucleotides, the CDR3 is TGTGCCAGCAGCCAAGGACAGATCTACGAGCAGTACTTC. This encodes CASSQGQIYEQYF.

The genes are TRBV7-9 and TRBJ2-1; D tentatively reads TRBD1 or TRBD2 (5 bases each). The CDR3 totals 15 residues. The V end was cut by 4 bases, the J end by 5 bases, with 15 bases between. The germline V gene encodes CDR1 SEHNR and CDR2 FQNEAQ (reference sequence). The CDR3 here is CASSSGTSPDNEQFF. The CDR3, as DNA: TGTGCCAGCAGCTCCGGGACCAGTCCCGACAATGAGCAGTTCTTC.

The chain has TRBV28 and TRBJ1-2; no definite D call. This CDR3 region has 11 residues. V was trimmed by 6 bases and J by 11 bases, leaving 13 bases between them. Germline V CDR1 and CDR2: MDHEN, SYDVKM. Written as DNA, the CDR3 is TGTGCCAGCAGCTTCCCCGGAGTTTACACCTTC. Translated, it gives CASSFPGVYTF.

V and J are TRBV25-1 and TRBJ2-7, with 10 bases that match TRBD1. The CDR3 is made up of 14 amino acids. Germline CDR1 is MGHDK and CDR2 is SYGVNS. V was pared by 4 bases and J by 4 bases, with 4 bases of the junction left unmatched. The CDR3 DNA reads TGTGCCAGCAGTGGGGACAGGGGTGATTACGAGCAGTACTTC. Encoded protein: CASSGDRGDYEQYF.

The chain uses TRBV19 and TRBJ2-3, with unresolved D. Looked up from germline, CDR1 is LNHDA and CDR2 is SQIVND (reference sequence). V lost 5 bases to trimming and J lost 0 bases, with 6 bases between them. CDR3 size: 13 residues. The CDR3 loop is CASSLSSTDTQYF. The CDR3 DNA reads as TGTGCCAGTAGTTTGTCTAGCACAGATACGCAGTATTTT. Supplemented by reference TRBV19 and TRBJ2-3, the full variable domain reads DGGITQSPKYLFRKEGQNVTLSCEQNLNHDAMYWYRQDPGQGLRLIYYSQIVNDFQKGDIAEGYSVSREKKESFPLTVTSAQKNPTAFYLCASSLSSTDTQYFGPGTRLTVL.

The chain links TRBV7-9 to TRBJ2-7; D is unclear. The CDR3 runs to 11 residues. CDR1 is SEHNR and CDR2 is FQNEAQ in the germline V gene (reference sequence). The V and J ends lost 3 bases and 6 bases respectively, with 6 bases between them. In nucleotides, the CDR3 is TGTGCCAGCAGCTTTAAGGGCGAGCAGTACTTC. This codes for CASSFKGEQYF.

To note about this clone: Other DNA variants within this sample encode the same CDR3. The chain links TRBV15 to TRBJ2-7; D gene uncertain. Trimming removed 1 base at V and 3 bases at J, with 7 bases between. The CDR3 loop spans 13 amino acids. Germline CDR1 is LNHNV and CDR2 is YYDKDF (reference sequence). CDR3: CATSRGLGYEQYF. The CDR3 DNA follows: TGTGCCACCAGCAGAGGACTGGGCTACGAGCAGTACTTC.

The chain couples TRBV6-6 to TRBJ1-2, with D possibly matching TRBD1 (5 bases). CDR1 is MNHNY and CDR2 is SVGAGI in the germline V gene (reference sequence). CDR3 length: 14 amino acids. The V gene lost 5 bases and the J gene lost 8 bases, with 18 bases spanning the gap. DNA for the CDR3: TGTGCCAGCAGTCCCTCAGGGCTGGGCGGGGGCTACACCTTC. Translating it yields CASSPSGLGGGYTF.

This chain links TRBV29-1 with TRBJ2-1; perhaps TRBD2 as D (6 bases). Trimming removed 2 bases at V and 0 bases at J, with 14 bases between. Germline V gene sequence: CDR1 SQVTM, CDR2 ANQGSEA. The CDR3 is 16 residues long. CDR3: CSVETLAGSSYNEQFF. DNA of the CDR3: TGCAGCGTTGAAACCCTGGCGGGAAGCTCCTACAATGAGCAGTTCTTC.

The chain combines TRBV19 with TRBJ2-1; D is possibly TRBD1 or TRBD2 (5 bases each). V lost 2 bases and J lost 6, with 14 bases in between. The CDR3 is made up of 15 amino acids. Germline CDR1 reads LNHDA; CDR2 reads SQIVND (reference sequence). This CDR3 is CASSIRSEGSNEQFF. In DNA form, the CDR3 reads TGTGCCAGTAGTATAAGGAGCGAGGGGAGCAATGAGCAGTTCTTC.

The chain uses TRBV2 and TRBJ2-7; D not resolved. Trimming left V 3 bases short and J 2 bases short, with 14 bases between. CDR1 and CDR2 from the germline V gene are SNHLY and FYNNEI. This CDR3 has 15 residues. This chain's CDR3 is CASSDWKIDAYEQYF. Written as DNA, the CDR3 is TGTGCCAGCAGTGACTGGAAGATAGATGCCTACGAGCAGTACTTC.

The J gene is TRBJ2-5, the V gene TRBV27, with 8 positions matching TRBD1. V was clipped by 6 bases and J by 6 bases; unmatched bases: 6. Germline V gene lookup returns CDR1 MNHEY and CDR2 SMNVEV (reference sequence). This CDR3 is 13 amino acids long. This CDR3 is CASRGRGQQTQYF. DNA for the CDR3: TGTGCCAGCAGGGGCAGGGGGCAACAGACCCAGTACTTC.

The chain combines TRBV5-1 with TRBJ2-2; either TRBD1 or TRBD2 may supply D (5 bases each). CDR1 is SGHRS, CDR2 YFSETQ, per germline. CDR3 length equals 16 residues. The V end was cut by 5 bases, the J end by 2 bases, with 16 bases between. CDR3 loop: CASRPLPGRNTGELFF. CDR3 DNA sequence: TGCGCCAGCAGACCATTACCGGGACGTAACACCGGGGAGCTGTTTTTT.

V and J are TRBV28 and TRBJ2-1; 10 bases fit TRBD2. The CDR3 covers 15 residues. The germline CDR1 and CDR2 sequences are MDHEN and SYDVKM. Trimming at V came to 5 bases and at J to 8 bases, leaving 9 bases not matched to a gene. This CDR3 is CASSPLAGGGDEQFF. The CDR3 DNA reads as TGTGCCAGCAGTCCCTTAGCGGGAGGTGGGGATGAGCAGTTCTTC.

The chain couples TRBV27 to TRBJ1-1; TRBD1 matches 8 bases. The CDR3 extends over 11 amino acids. With V trimmed by 8 bases and J by 11 bases, 7 bases remained unmatched. CDR1 and CDR2 (germline): MNHEY, SMNVEV (reference sequence). CDR3 coding DNA: TGTGCCAGCCGGGACAGGAATTGGGCTTTCTTT. It specifies CASRDRNWAFF.

The rearrangement uses TRBV28 and TRBJ1-2, with no clear D. Germline V gene sequence: CDR1 MDHEN, CDR2 SYDVKM. The CDR3 has 14 amino acids. Trimming took 5 bases from V and 1 from J, leaving 11 bases between them. The CDR3 region is CASSPLLVNYGYTF. For the CDR3, the DNA is TGTGCCAGCAGTCCACTACTAGTTAACTATGGCTACACCTTC.

The J gene is TRBJ2-5, the V gene TRBV28; 10 bases agree with TRBD2. The J call may be in error: the DNA end matches TRBJ2-7 better. CDR3 size: 14 residues. Looked up from germline, CDR1 is MDHEN and CDR2 is SYDVKM. CDR3 nucleotides: TGTGCCAGCAGCCGGGGACTAGCGCCTCCCGAGCAGTACTTC. Amino acid sequence: CASSRGLAPPEQYF.

This clone showed up just a few times. This sequence joins TRBV5-4 and TRBJ1-1; D uncertain. The V and J ends lost 1 base and 0 bases respectively, with 10 bases between them. The CDR3 contains 15 residues. The germline V gene encodes CDR1 SGHNT and CDR2 YYREEE (reference sequence). The CDR3 sequence is CASSLQQRMNTEAFF. Written as DNA, the CDR3 is TGTGCCAGCAGCTTGCAACAGCGCATGAACACTGAAGCTTTCTTT.

The V and J genes are TRBV19 and TRBJ2-7; no reliable D call. The CDR3 is 15 residues long. The germline V and J ends were trimmed by 0 bases and 1 base, with 10 bases remaining between them. The germline V gene has CDR1 LNHDA and CDR2 SQIVND (reference sequence). The CDR3 sequence is CASSIDLGRSYEQYF. The CDR3, as DNA: TGTGCCAGTAGTATAGATTTGGGCAGATCCTACGAGCAGTACTTC. Complete variable domain (other parts from reference TRBV19 and TRBJ2-7): DGGITQSPKYLFRKEGQNVTLSCEQNLNHDAMYWYRQDPGQGLRLIYYSQIVNDFQKGDIAEGYSVSREKKESFPLTVTSAQKNPTAFYLCASSIDLGRSYEQYFGPGTRLTVT.

This clone has more than one count but fewer than ten. Distinct nucleotide sequences in the sample also encode this CDR3. The V and J genes are TRBV27 and TRBJ1-2, with D hard to call. This CDR3 contains 13 residues. The germline gives CDR1 MNHEY, CDR2 SMNVEV (reference sequence). V was pared by 3 bases and J by 0 bases, with 5 bases between. The CDR3 bases are TGTGCCAGCAGTTTCGGACCTAACTATGGCTACACCTTC. Its protein product is CASSFGPNYGYTF.

The chain recombines TRBV10-3 with TRBJ2-5; D may correspond to TRBD1 or TRBD2 (6 bases each). The CDR3 loop spans 12 amino acids. V dropped 10 bases and J dropped 3 bases, with 12 bases sitting between them. Looked up from germline, CDR1 is ENHRY and CDR2 is SYGVKD. DNA of the CDR3: TGTGCCACGCGGGACATCGAAGAGACCCAGTACTTC. Its protein is CATRDIEETQYF.

This rearrangement joins TRBV28 to TRBJ1-1; D is ambiguous. Germline CDR1 MDHEN, CDR2 SYDVKM. The CDR3 contains 16 residues. The V gene lost 8 bases and the J gene lost 3 bases, with 22 bases spanning the gap. The CDR3 here is CASRTGFVSRDTEAFF. CDR3 bases: TGTGCCAGCCGTACGGGCTTCGTATCCCGGGACACTGAAGCTTTCTTT.

The gene calls are TRBV4-1 and TRBJ2-2; 9 bases align to TRBD1. The CDR3 consists of 19 residues. Per germline, CDR1 MGHRA and CDR2 YSYEKL. V shed 4 bases, J shed 4 bases, and the junction held 16 bases outside the gene matches. The CDR3 sequence: CASSPVRDRDFMGTGELFF. DNA for the CDR3: TGCGCCAGCAGCCCGGTACGGGACAGGGATTTTATGGGCACCGGGGAGCTGTTTTTT.

A note on this clone: The same CDR3 also results from other DNA sequences found in this sample. The chain recombines TRBV4-2 with TRBJ1-1; D is undetermined. This CDR3 has 13 amino acids. Germline V gives CDR1 LGHNA, CDR2 YNFKEQ. Trimming left V 3 bases short and J 2 bases short, with 7 bases between. This chain's CDR3 is CASSQESNTEAFF. The CDR3 DNA is TGTGCCAGCAGCCAGGAGAGCAACACTGAAGCTTTCTTT.